This T cell receptor (beta chain) emerged from a study of OX40 agonist ivuxolimab in advanced cancers. As for the study in general: Partial responses were achieved by three patients: one hepatocellular carcinoma, two cutaneous melanoma.

Assay: immunoSEQ multiplex PCR; the TCRdb copy retains only in-frame clones and omits some. The repertoire holds approximately 71,000 clones, around 94% seen once, with 15% to 19% in the top ten. Points from the study as a whole: More expanded clones were found, on average, in CD8+ than in CD4+ T cells. No antigen was identified for the clonally expanded peripheral T cells.

The CDR3 contains 13 residues. The V end lost 4 bases, the J end lost 2 bases, and 6 bases lay between the germline ends. The germline gives CDR1 MNHEY, CDR2 SMNVEV (reference sequence). Concerning this clone itself: Its cognate antigen is unknown.

The chain uses TRBV27 and TRBJ2-1; D ambiguous. This TCR was sampled from an adult with an advanced solid tumor such as melanoma, head and neck, liver or kidney cancer. The material sequenced was CD4+ or CD8+ T cells sorted from blood, taken in a trial of the OX40 agonist ivuxolimab. CDR3 residues: CASSSSTYNEQFF. The CDR3 DNA is TGTGCCAGCAGTTCCTCCACCTACAATGAGCAGTTCTTC.